This T cell receptor (beta chain) derives from a study of blood T cell repertoires in COVID-19. In the original analysis: It was from reference gene primer amplification that nucleated cell counts were estimated. Libraries were prepared by immunoSEQ multiplex PCR; TCRdb keeps only in-frame clonotypes and omits some of them. V and J calls and clone size are given by that table; D and trimming were obtained from the DNA. The sample has under 200,000 clones, around 83% seen once. The V and J ends lost 2 bases and 6 bases respectively, with 13 bases between them. CDR3 length equals 15 residues. The germline V gene has CDR1 LNHNV and CDR2 YYDKDF (reference sequence).

The specimen was peripheral blood. The V call is TRBV15, the J call TRBJ2-2, with a possible D match to TRBD1 (6 bases). This clonotype was obtained from a man over 45 with active or convalescent COVID-19. CDR3 sequence (DNA): TGTGCCACCAGCAGACCAAACAGGGTTCCCGGGGAGCTGTTTTTT. Translating gives CATSRPNRVPGELFF.